Below are 2 T cell receptor beta chains sequenced from a single sample in a study of vaccination effects on CD4 cells after COVID-19. These receptors lack a known antigen. Upon completion of about 10 days in culture, CD4+ T cells were isolated. Two-dose BNT162b2 or mRNA-1273 vaccination was given to participants. Using immunoSEQ multiplex PCR, the repertoire was profiled, and TCRdb retains in-frame clones only, with some absent. The sample has about 40,000 clones, more than 65% seen once. The source was CD4+ T cells from PBMCs cultured without peptide, collected after COVID-19 vaccination. These receptors were collected from a human donor who received a COVID-19 vaccine.

The chain recombines TRBV2 with TRBJ2-2; 7 bases are shared with TRBD1. CDR3 length: 17 amino acids. The junction had 20 bases not matched to a gene; V was cut back by 10 bases and J by 6 bases. CDR1 and CDR2 from the germline V gene are SNHLY and FYNNEI. The chain's CDR3 is CATRVEPGQRSPGELFF. The DNA for the CDR3 is TGTGCCACAAGGGTTGAGCCGGGACAGAGATCCCCCGGGGAGCTGTTTTTT. Together with reference TRBV2 and TRBJ2-2, the CDR3 gives the full variable domain: EPEVTQTPSHQVTQMGQEVILRCVPISNHLYFYWYRQILGQKVEFLVSFYNNEISEKSEIFDDQFSVERPDGSNFTLKIRSTKLEDSAMYFCATRVEPGQRSPGELFFGEGSRLTVL.

The sample holds a few counts of this clone. The chain employs TRBV30 and TRBJ1-2; the D is unclear. CDR1 GTSNPN and CDR2 SVGIG come from the germline V gene (reference sequence). This CDR3 region has 12 residues. The V end lost 1 base, the J end lost 4 bases, and 7 bases lay between the germline ends. The CDR3 is CAWSEARYGYTF. In DNA, the CDR3 is TGTGCCTGGAGTGAGGCCCGCTATGGCTACACCTTC.